This T cell receptor (beta chain) was documented in a study of blood T cell repertoires in COVID-19. As processed by the authors: Amplifying reference gene primers gave estimates of nucleated cell counts. The repertoire was sequenced with immunoSEQ multiplex PCR; TCRdb's copy has only in-frame clones and lacks some. That table gives V, J and clone size, and the DNA gave D and trimming. The repertoire has tens of thousands of clones, approximately 91% of them found once; the top ten carry 20% to 25%. Trimming took 5 bases from V and 7 from J; bases not matched to a gene: 6. From germline, CDR1 is SGHNT and CDR2 YYREEE (reference sequence). There are 13 residues in the CDR3.

V is TRBV5-4 and J is TRBJ2-1; 7 nucleotides agree with TRBD2. This TCR was recovered from a woman aged 45 to 65 with active or convalescent COVID-19. The sequenced sample was peripheral blood. The chain's CDR3 is CASSGGSNNEQFF. As DNA, the CDR3 is TGTGCCAGCAGTGGCGGGAGTAATAATGAGCAGTTCTTC.